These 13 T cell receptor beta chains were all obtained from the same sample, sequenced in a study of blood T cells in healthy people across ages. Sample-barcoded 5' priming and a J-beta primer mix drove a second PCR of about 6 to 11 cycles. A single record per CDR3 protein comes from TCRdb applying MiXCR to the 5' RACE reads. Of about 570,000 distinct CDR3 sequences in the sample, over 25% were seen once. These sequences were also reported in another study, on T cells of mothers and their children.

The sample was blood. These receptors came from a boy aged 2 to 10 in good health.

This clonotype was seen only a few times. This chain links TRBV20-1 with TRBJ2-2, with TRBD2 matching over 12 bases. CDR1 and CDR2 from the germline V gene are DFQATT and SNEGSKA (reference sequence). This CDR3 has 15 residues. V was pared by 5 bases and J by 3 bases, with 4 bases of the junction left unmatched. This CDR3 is CSAPLAGGHTGELFF. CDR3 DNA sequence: TGCAGTGCTCCTCTAGCGGGAGGGCACACCGGGGAGCTGTTTTTT.

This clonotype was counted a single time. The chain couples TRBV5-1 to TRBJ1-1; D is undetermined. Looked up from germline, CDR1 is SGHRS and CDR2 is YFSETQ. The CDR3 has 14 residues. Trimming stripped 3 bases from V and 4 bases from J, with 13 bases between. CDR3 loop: CASSYPDGVTEAFF. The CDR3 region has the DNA TGCGCCAGCAGCTACCCCGATGGGGTCACTGAAGCTTTCTTT.

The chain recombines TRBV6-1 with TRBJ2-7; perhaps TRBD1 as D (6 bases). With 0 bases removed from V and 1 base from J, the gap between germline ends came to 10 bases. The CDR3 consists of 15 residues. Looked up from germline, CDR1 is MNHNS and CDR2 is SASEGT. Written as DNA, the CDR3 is TGTGCCAGCAGTGAAGCCGCAGGGACATCCTACGAGCAGTACTTC. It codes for CASSEAAGTSYEQYF.

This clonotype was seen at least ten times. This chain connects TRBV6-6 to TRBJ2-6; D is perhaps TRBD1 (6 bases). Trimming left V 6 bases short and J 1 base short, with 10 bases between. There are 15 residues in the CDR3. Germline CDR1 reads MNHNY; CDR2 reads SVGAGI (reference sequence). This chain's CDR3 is CASSPTGSGANVLTF. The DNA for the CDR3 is TGTGCCAGCAGCCCAACAGGGTCTGGGGCCAACGTCCTGACTTTC.

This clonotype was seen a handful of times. CDR3 in DNA: TGTGCCAGCAGTACGTGGGACGAGCAGTACTTC. As protein: CASSTWDEQYF. The chain has TRBV6-5 and TRBJ2-5; no firm D call. TRBJ2-7 matches the DNA end more closely, so the J call is doubtful. Germline CDR1 MNHEY, CDR2 SVGAGI. The length of the CDR3 is 11 residues.

DNA of the CDR3: TGTGCCAGCAGTGTGACAGGGATTGCCTATGGCTACACCTTC. This translates into CASSVTGIAYGYTF. This rearrangement joins TRBV2 to TRBJ1-2; 7 bases fit TRBD1. The CDR3 is made up of 14 amino acids. V lost 4 bases to trimming and J lost 4 bases; unmatched junction nucleotides: 6. CDR1 is SNHLY and CDR2 is FYNNEI in the germline V gene.

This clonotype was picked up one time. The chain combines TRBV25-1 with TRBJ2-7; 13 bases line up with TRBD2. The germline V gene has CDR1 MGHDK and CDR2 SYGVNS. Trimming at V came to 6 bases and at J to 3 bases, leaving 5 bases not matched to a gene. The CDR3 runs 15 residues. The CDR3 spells CASRARTSGSYEQYF. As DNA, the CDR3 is TGTGCCAGCAGAGCCCGGACTAGCGGGAGCTACGAGCAGTACTTC.

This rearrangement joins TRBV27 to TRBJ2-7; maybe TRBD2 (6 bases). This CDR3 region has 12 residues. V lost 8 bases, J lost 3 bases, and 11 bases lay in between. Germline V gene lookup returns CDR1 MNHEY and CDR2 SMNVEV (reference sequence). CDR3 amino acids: CASRDFSYEQYF. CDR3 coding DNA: TGTGCCAGCCGGGACTTCAGCTACGAGCAGTACTTC.

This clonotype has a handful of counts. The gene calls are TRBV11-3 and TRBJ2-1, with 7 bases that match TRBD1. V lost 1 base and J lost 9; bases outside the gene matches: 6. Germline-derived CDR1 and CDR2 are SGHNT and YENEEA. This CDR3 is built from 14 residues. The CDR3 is CASSLGDPGGEQFF. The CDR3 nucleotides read TGTGCCAGCAGCTTAGGGGACCCAGGGGGTGAGCAGTTCTTC.

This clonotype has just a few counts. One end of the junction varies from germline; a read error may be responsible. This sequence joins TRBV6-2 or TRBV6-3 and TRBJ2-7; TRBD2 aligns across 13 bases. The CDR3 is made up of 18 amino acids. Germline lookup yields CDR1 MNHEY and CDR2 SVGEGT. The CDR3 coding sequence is TGTGCCAGCAGCGAGCATCGTGTTAGGACTAGCGGGAGCAATGAGCAGCTCTTC. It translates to CASSEHRVRTSGSNEQLF.

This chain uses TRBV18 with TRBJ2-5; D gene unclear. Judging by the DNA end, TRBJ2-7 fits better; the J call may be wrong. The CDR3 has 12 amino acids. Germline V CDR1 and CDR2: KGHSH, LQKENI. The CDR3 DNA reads TGTGCCAGCTCCCTTCGACCAGGCGAGCAGTACTTC. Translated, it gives CASSLRPGEQYF.

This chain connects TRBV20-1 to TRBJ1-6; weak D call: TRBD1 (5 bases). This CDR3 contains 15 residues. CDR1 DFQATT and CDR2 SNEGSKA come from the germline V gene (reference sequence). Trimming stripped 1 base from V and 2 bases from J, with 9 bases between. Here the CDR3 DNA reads TGCAGTGCTAGAGCCGGGACGGCCTATAATTCACCCCTCCACTTT. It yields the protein CSARAGTAYNSPLHF.

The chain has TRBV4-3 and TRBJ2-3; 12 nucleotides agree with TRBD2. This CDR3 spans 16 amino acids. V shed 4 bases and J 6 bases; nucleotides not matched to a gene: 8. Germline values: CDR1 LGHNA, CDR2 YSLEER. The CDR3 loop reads CASSRRLAGADDTQYF. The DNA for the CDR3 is TGCGCCAGCAGCCGCCGACTAGCGGGAGCGGATGATACGCAGTATTTT.